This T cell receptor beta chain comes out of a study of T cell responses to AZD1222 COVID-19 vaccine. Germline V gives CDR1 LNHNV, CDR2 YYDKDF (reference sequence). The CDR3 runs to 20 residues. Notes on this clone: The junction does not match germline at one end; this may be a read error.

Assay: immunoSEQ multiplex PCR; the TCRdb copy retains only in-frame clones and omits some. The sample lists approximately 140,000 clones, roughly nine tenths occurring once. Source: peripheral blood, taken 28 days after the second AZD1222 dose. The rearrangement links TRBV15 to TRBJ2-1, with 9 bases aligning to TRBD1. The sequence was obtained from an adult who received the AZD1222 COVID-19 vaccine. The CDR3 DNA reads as TGTGCCGCCAGCAGAGATCTGGGGCTGACAGGGGGTAAATTCTACAATGAGCAGTTCTTC. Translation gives CAASRDLGLTGGKFYNEQFF.